This TCR beta chain is drawn from a study of blood T cell repertoires in COVID-19. Study-level background: The study drew acute and convalescent COVID-19 samples from the United States, Italy and Spain.

In the original processing: Amplification of reference gene primers was used by the study to estimate nucleated cell counts. Using immunoSEQ multiplex PCR, the repertoire was profiled, and TCRdb retains in-frame clones only, with some absent. V and J calls plus clone size are reproduced from that table; the DNA served to infer D and trimming. The repertoire holds around 100,000 clones, with less than 90% as singletons. The germline V and J ends were trimmed by 5 bases and 2 bases, with 11 bases remaining between them. The CDR3 sequence is 14 residues long. The germline V gene has CDR1 LNHDA and CDR2 SQIVND (reference sequence).

What was sequenced was peripheral blood. The chain carries TRBV19 and TRBJ2-3; D gene unclear. This clonotype originated in a young man in a cohort sampled during active COVID-19. The DNA of the CDR3 is TGTGCCAGTAGTTACTTAAGATCCACAGATACGCAGTATTTT. Translation: CASSYLRSTDTQYF.